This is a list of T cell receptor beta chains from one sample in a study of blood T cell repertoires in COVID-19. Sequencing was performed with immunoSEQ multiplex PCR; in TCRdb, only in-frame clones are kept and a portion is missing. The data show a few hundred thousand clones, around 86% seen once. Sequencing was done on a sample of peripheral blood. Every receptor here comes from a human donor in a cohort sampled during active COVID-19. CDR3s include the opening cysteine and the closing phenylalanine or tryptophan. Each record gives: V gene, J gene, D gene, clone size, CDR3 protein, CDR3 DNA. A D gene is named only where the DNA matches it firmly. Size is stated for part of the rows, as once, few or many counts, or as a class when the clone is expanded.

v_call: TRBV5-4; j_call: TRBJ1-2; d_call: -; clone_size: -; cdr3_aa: CASSLAARGEGYTF; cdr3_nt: TGTGCCAGCAGCTTGGCCGCCAGGGGAGAAGGCTACACCTTC
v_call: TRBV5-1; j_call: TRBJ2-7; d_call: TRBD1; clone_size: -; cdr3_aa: CASSSGQEAYEQYF; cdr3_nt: TGCGCCAGCAGCTCGGGACAGGAAGCCTACGAGCAGTACTTC
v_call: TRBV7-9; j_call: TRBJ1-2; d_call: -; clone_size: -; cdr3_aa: CASSGGKRGYTF; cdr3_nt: TGTGCCAGCAGCGGAGGAAAGAGAGGCTACACCTTC
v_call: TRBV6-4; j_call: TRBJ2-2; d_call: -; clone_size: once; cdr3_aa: CASSPIGGGELFF; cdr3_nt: TGTGCCAGCAGCCCTATAGGGGGCGGGGAGCTGTTTTTT
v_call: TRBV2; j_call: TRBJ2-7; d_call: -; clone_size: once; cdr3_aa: CASTGGVEQYF; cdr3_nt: TGTGCCAGCACCGGCGGGGTCGAGCAGTACTTC
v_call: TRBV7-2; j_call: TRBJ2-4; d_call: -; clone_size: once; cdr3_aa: CASSLQGYKNIQYF; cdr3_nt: TGTGCCAGCAGCTTGCAGGGGTACAAAAACATTCAGTACTTC
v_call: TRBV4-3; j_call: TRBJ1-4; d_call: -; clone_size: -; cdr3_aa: CASSQEVGPSEKLFF; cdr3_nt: TGCGCCAGCAGCCAAGAGGTCGGTCCTTCGGAAAAACTGTTTTTT
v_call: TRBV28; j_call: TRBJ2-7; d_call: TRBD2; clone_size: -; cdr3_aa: CASSSPATGGLEEQYF; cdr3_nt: TGTGCCAGCAGTTCCCCTGCGACGGGAGGGTTGGAAGAGCAGTACTTC
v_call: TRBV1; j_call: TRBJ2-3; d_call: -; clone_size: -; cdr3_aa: CTSSQDRRAVDTDTQYF; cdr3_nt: TGCACCAGCAGCCAAGATCGCCGAGCGGTGGACACAGATACGCAGTATTTT
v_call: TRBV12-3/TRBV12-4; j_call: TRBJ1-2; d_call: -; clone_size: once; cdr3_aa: CASSFTIQGGYTF; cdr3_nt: TGTGCCAGCAGTTTTACCATCCAGGGTGGCTACACCTTC
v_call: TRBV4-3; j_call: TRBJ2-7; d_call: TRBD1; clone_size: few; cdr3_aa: CASSQDWQGAHEQYF; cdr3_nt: TGCGCCAGCAGCCAAGATTGGCAGGGGGCCCACGAGCAGTACTTC
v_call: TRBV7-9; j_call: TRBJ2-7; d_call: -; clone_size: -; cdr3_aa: CASSLGHLNYEQYF; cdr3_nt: TGTGCCAGCAGCTTGGGACACTTGAACTACGAGCAGTACTTC
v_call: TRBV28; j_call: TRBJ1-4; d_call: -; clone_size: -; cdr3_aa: CASSLSFINEKLFF; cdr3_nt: TGTGCCAGCAGTTTATCCTTTATTAATGAAAAACTGTTTTTT
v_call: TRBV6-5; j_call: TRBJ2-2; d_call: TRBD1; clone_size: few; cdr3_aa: CASSYRFTGGGELFF; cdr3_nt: TGTGCCAGCAGTTACCGCTTTACAGGGGGCGGGGAGCTGTTTTTT
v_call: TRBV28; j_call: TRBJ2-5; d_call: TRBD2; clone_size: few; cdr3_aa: CASRGLAGGPGRETQYF; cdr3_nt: TGTGCCAGTCGAGGACTAGCGGGAGGGCCTGGACGAGAGACCCAGTACTTC
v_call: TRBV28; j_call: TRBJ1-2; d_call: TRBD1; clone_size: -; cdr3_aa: CASSSQDRIYGYTF; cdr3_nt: TGTGCCAGCAGTTCACAGGACAGGATCTATGGCTACACCTTC
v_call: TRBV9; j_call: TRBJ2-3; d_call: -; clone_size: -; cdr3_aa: CASSVGVAGTQYF; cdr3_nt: TGTGCCAGCAGCGTAGGGGTAGCTGGTACGCAGTATTTT
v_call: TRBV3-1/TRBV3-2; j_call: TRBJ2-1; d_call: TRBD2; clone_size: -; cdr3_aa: CASTFSGTSGSEQFF; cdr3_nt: TGTGCCAGCACATTCAGCGGGACTAGCGGGAGTGAGCAGTTCTTC
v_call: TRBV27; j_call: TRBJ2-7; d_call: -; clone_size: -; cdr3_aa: CASSLSGGYEQYF; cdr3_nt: TGTGCCAGCAGTTTATCCGGGGGTTACGAGCAGTACTTC
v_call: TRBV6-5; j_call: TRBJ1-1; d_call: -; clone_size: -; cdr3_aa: CASSSHRLRLWYAFF; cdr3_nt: TGTGCCAGCAGTTCCCACCGCTTGAGATTATGGTATGCTTTCTTT
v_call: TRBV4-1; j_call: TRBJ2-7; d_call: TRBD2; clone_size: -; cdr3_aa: CASSPRVAGGTYEQYF; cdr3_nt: TGCGCCAGCAGCCCTCGGGTAGCGGGAGGTACCTACGAGCAGTACTTC
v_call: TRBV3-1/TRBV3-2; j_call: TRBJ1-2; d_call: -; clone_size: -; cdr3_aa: CASSQDFRGFNYGYTF; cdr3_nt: TGTGCCAGCAGCCAGGACTTTAGGGGGTTCAACTATGGCTACACCTTC
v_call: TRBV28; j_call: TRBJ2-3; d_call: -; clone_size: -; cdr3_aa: CASSFWGGTDTQYF; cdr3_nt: TGTGCCAGCAGTTTCTGGGGGGGCACAGATACGCAGTATTTT
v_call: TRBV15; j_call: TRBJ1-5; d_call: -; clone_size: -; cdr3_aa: CATSRDYIGNQPQHF; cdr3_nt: TGTGCCACCAGCAGAGATTATATAGGCAATCAGCCCCAGCATTTT
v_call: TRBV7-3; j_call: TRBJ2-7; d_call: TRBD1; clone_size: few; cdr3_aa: CASSPGQVTYEQYF; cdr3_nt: TGTGCCAGCAGCCCGGGACAGGTCACCTACGAGCAGTACTTC